One and the same sample provided the 29 T cell receptor beta chains below, sequenced in a study of identical twins (dated by TCRdb to 2016 to 2018). Library method: 5' RACE. Sequencing was performed on an Illumina HiSeq 2000. TCRdb applied fastp at Q25 and MiXCR to the public reads, then kept only in-frame beta chains. All rows with the same CDR3 protein become a single entry with the most common DNA and genes. For this sample the table gives about 890,000 distinct CDR3 sequences, of which about 12% were detected only once. The ten largest clones represent about 1.5% of the sample. These data also featured in a second study, about yellow fever vaccine responses in identical twins.

Input material: PBMCs. The source of these receptors is a woman aged 18-29 years in good health.

There are a few counts of this clonotype. J is TRBJ1-2 and V is TRBV12-3 or TRBV12-4; 7 bases fit TRBD1. The V and J ends lost 5 bases and 2 bases, in that order; junction bases with no gene match: 8. CDR3 size: 15 residues. The DNA for the CDR3 is TGTGCCAGCAGTCCCCACCGGGGACAGAACTATGGCTACACCTTC. It encodes CASSPHRGQNYGYTF.

Only a few counts were recorded for this clonotype. The rearrangement joins TRBV15 to TRBJ2-7; 7 bases match TRBD2. The junction had 4 bases not matched to a gene; V was cut back by 1 base and J by 1 base. Germline lookup yields CDR1 LNHNV and CDR2 YYDKDF (reference sequence). There are 15 residues in the CDR3. The CDR3 region is CATSRGEGLSYEQYF. CDR3 nucleotides: TGTGCCACCAGCAGAGGGGAGGGACTTTCCTACGAGCAGTACTTC.

This clonotype was counted a few times. The chain carries TRBV12-3 or TRBV12-4 and TRBJ2-2; D remains unclear. V was clipped by 4 bases and J by 8 bases, with 8 bases between them. The CDR3 spans 12 residues. This chain's CDR3 is CASSYPLGELFF. Here the CDR3 DNA reads TGTGCCAGCAGTTATCCCCTTGGGGAGCTGTTTTTT.

The chain employs TRBV23-1 and TRBJ2-3; 10 nucleotides line up with TRBD2. TRBV23-1 is flagged as an ORF with uncertain function. The CDR3 is 17 amino acids. The V gene end was trimmed by 3 bases and the J gene end by 6 bases; junction bases not matched to a gene: 12. CDR3 nucleotide sequence: TGCGCCAGCAGTCACCATGACGATACTAGCGGGGAGGATACGCAGTATTTT. It is translated as CASSHHDDTSGEDTQYF.

At least ten counts were recorded for this clonotype. This chain links TRBV15 with TRBJ1-5; D perhaps matches TRBD1 (5 bases). The CDR3 runs 15 residues. In germline, CDR1 is LNHNV, CDR2 YYDKDF (reference sequence). Trimming cost V 0 bases and J 2 bases, with 8 bases left between them. CDR3 protein: CATSRDTRGNQPQHF. The CDR3 DNA sequence: TGTGCCACCAGCAGAGATACCAGGGGCAATCAGCCCCAGCATTTT.

This chain links TRBV7-9 with TRBJ2-5; 8 nucleotides match TRBD2. This CDR3 spans 14 amino acids. Germline V CDR1 and CDR2: SEHNR, FQNEAQ (reference sequence). The V gene end was trimmed by 4 bases and the J gene end by 4 bases; junction bases not matched to a gene: 5. CDR3 residues: CASSSLSGRETQYF. DNA for the CDR3: TGTGCCAGCAGCTCACTGAGCGGGAGAGAGACCCAGTACTTC.

The chain couples TRBV12-3 or TRBV12-4 to TRBJ1-4, with no clear D. This CDR3 is 14 amino acids long. Trimming removed 4 bases at V and 3 bases at J, with 9 bases between. The CDR3 DNA reads TGTGCCAGCAGTTCCTGGCAAGCTAATGAAAAACTGTTTTTT. Translating it yields CASSSWQANEKLFF.

This clonotype was picked up many times. V usage is TRBV11-2 and J usage is TRBJ1-5; 8 nucleotides match TRBD1. V was clipped by 1 base and J by 4 bases; unmatched bases: 0. The CDR3 spans 14 residues. Germline CDR1 reads SGHAT; CDR2 reads FQNNGV. Here the CDR3 reads CASSLGDRNQPQHF. CDR3 in DNA: TGTGCCAGCAGCTTAGGGGACAGGAATCAGCCCCAGCATTTT.

This clonotype has just a few counts. The CDR3 reads CASSLEAQAGELFF. The CDR3 bases are TGTGCCAGCAGTTTAGAAGCCCAGGCCGGGGAGCTGTTTTTT. The chain has TRBV12-3 or TRBV12-4 and TRBJ2-2; D remains unclear. CDR3 length equals 14 residues. Trimming stripped 1 base from V and 6 bases from J, with 9 bases between.

This clonotype came up a few times. CDR3 loop: CSAPRGDGYTF. CDR3 in DNA: TGCAGTGCCCCAAGGGGGGACGGCTACACCTTC. The rearrangement uses TRBV20-1 and TRBJ1-2; a weak D match, TRBD1 (6 bases). This CDR3 has 11 amino acids. The ends were cut back, 6 bases at V and 8 bases at J, with 13 bases in the middle. Germline CDR1 is DFQATT and CDR2 is SNEGSKA (reference sequence).

The gene calls are TRBV2 and TRBJ1-1; the D is unclear. The CDR3 totals 13 residues. Germline V CDR1 and CDR2: SNHLY, FYNNEI. The V gene lost 8 bases and the J gene lost 1 base, with 11 bases spanning the gap. CDR3 protein: CASGNDGNTEAFF. In nucleotides, the CDR3 is TGTGCCAGCGGGAATGACGGGAACACTGAAGCTTTCTTT. Using reference TRBV2 and TRBJ1-1 for the parts outside the CDR3, the full variable domain is EPEVTQTPSHQVTQMGQEVILRCVPISNHLYFYWYRQILGQKVEFLVSFYNNEISEKSEIFDDQFSVERPDGSNFTLKIRSTKLEDSAMYFCASGNDGNTEAFFGQGTRLTVV.

There are a few counts of this clonotype. The CDR3 loop is CASSRRQGPLSLFF. The CDR3 DNA follows: TGTGCCAGCAGCCGTAGACAGGGCCCACTCTCACTGTTTTTT. The chain links TRBV6-1 to TRBJ1-4, with 7 bases aligning to TRBD1. V dropped 6 bases and J dropped 13; count of bases not matched to a gene: 14. The CDR3 is 14 residues long. Per the germline V gene, CDR1 is MNHNS and CDR2 is SASEGT.

This sequence joins TRBV10-3 and TRBJ2-7; D possibly corresponds to TRBD2 (6 bases). The CDR3 runs to 15 residues. Looked up from germline, CDR1 is ENHRY and CDR2 is SYGVKD. Trimming stripped 4 bases from V and 5 bases from J, with 18 bases between. Here the CDR3 DNA reads TGTGCCATCAGTGGTTACGGGGGACTTACCCACGAGCAGTACTTC. Encoded protein: CAISGYGGLTHEQYF.

This clonotype turned up a few times. The chain is built from TRBV29-1 and TRBJ2-1; no definite D call. Germline lookup yields CDR1 SQVTM and CDR2 ANQGSEA. The CDR3 is 12 residues long. V lost 2 bases to trimming and J lost 6 bases, with 8 bases between them. The DNA of the CDR3 is TGCAGCGTTGAAAAAGGATTCAATGAGCAGTTCTTC. Its translation is CSVEKGFNEQFF.

This clonotype was found many times. The chain's CDR3 is CATSDSPGQTWTQYF. The CDR3 DNA follows: TGTGCCACCAGTGATTCTCCGGGACAGACGTGGACCCAGTACTTC. V gene TRBV24-1 combines with J gene TRBJ2-5, with TRBD1 matching over 7 bases. With V trimmed by 2 bases and J by 7 bases, 9 bases remained unmatched. The germline V gene has CDR1 KGHDR and CDR2 SFDVKD. CDR3 length: 15 residues.

This chain joins TRBV15 and TRBJ2-7; no reliable D call. The CDR3 sequence is 12 residues long. CDR1 and CDR2 (germline): LNHNV, YYDKDF (reference sequence). V lost 0 bases and J 7 bases, leaving 7 bases between the germline ends. CDR3 residues: CATSREYLEQYF. CDR3 coding DNA: TGTGCCACCAGCAGAGAGTACCTTGAGCAGTACTTC.

The chain carries TRBV27 and TRBJ2-7; a possible D gene is TRBD1 (5 bases). Germline V gene lookup returns CDR1 MNHEY and CDR2 SMNVEV (reference sequence). This CDR3 region has 13 residues. Trimming removed 2 bases at V and 4 bases at J, with 9 bases between. The CDR3 region is CASSLDSQYEQYF. CDR3 nucleotides: TGTGCCAGCAGTTTAGACAGCCAGTACGAGCAGTACTTC.

V and J are TRBV7-6 and TRBJ2-5; D assignment may be TRBD1 or TRBD2 (6 bases each). Trimming stripped 0 bases from V and 5 bases from J, with 13 bases between. From germline, CDR1 is SGHVS and CDR2 FNYEAQ. The length of the CDR3 is 15 residues. CDR3 amino acids: CASSLAGAGFETQYF. In nucleotides, the CDR3 is TGTGCCAGCAGCTTAGCGGGGGCGGGGTTCGAGACCCAGTACTTC.

This clonotype has just a few counts. The chain combines TRBV29-1 with TRBJ2-1; 7 nucleotides match TRBD2. The V gene's germline CDR1 is SQVTM and CDR2 ANQGSEA. The CDR3 runs 14 residues. V lost 4 bases, J lost 4 bases, and 7 bases stayed unmatched. The CDR3 spells CSVAPGGAYNEQFF. The CDR3 DNA is TGCAGCGTTGCGCCGGGGGGAGCTTACAATGAGCAGTTCTTC.

The gene calls are TRBV15 and TRBJ2-7, with 7 bases aligning to TRBD1. The CDR3 runs 13 residues. In germline, CDR1 is LNHNV, CDR2 YYDKDF (reference sequence). The V gene end was trimmed by 1 base and the J gene end by 6 bases; junction bases not matched to a gene: 3. The CDR3, as DNA: TGTGCCACCAGCAGAGCCACAGGGGCCGAGCAGTACGTC. Its translation is CATSRATGAEQYV.

This clonotype was seen only a few times. This rearrangement joins TRBV2 to TRBJ1-1; 9 bases are a match to TRBD1. The CDR3 loop spans 15 amino acids. Per the germline V gene, CDR1 is SNHLY and CDR2 is FYNNEI. V shed 3 bases and J 1 base; nucleotides not matched to a gene: 3. The CDR3 protein is CASSEMGQGNTEAFF. CDR3 coding DNA: TGTGCCAGCAGTGAGATGGGACAGGGGAACACTGAAGCTTTCTTT.

The sample holds many counts of this clonotype. The chain has TRBV12-3 or TRBV12-4 and TRBJ2-2; no reliable D call. This CDR3 region has 12 residues. V lost 6 bases, J lost 3 bases, and 5 bases lay in between. CDR3 nucleotides: TGTGCCAGCAGGGGTGACACCGGGGAGCTGTTTTTT. It yields the protein CASRGDTGELFF.

This clonotype was detected once. This chain uses TRBV28 with TRBJ2-6, with D maybe TRBD1 (5 bases). CDR3 length: 18 amino acids. Germline CDR1 is MDHEN and CDR2 is SYDVKM. V lost 7 bases and J lost 0, with 19 bases in between. The DNA of the CDR3 is TGTGCCAGCATCCCCGACAGTCCCCCGGCCTCTGGGGCCAACGTCCTGACTTTC. Translated, it gives CASIPDSPPASGANVLTF.

V and J are TRBV2 and TRBJ2-5, with D unresolved. V was clipped by 7 bases and J by 5 bases, with 14 bases between them. The CDR3 extends over 13 amino acids. Germline V gene sequence: CDR1 SNHLY, CDR2 FYNNEI. The CDR3 is CASTPHTSETQYF. DNA for the CDR3: TGTGCCAGCACACCCCATACCTCGGAGACCCAGTACTTC.

This chain uses TRBV20-1 with TRBJ2-7; the match to TRBD2 covers 9 bases. Trimming at V came to 0 bases and at J to 0 bases, leaving 6 bases not matched to a gene. CDR1 DFQATT and CDR2 SNEGSKA come from the germline V gene (reference sequence). The CDR3 sequence is 16 residues long. The CDR3 reads CSARDPRLAVSYEQYF. In DNA form, the CDR3 reads TGCAGTGCTAGAGACCCTAGACTAGCGGTCTCCTACGAGCAGTACTTC.

This clonotype turned up a few times. V usage is TRBV6-1 and J usage is TRBJ1-2, with D possibly matching TRBD1 (5 bases). V was pared by 11 bases and J by 8 bases, with 21 bases between. The CDR3 extends over 13 amino acids. CDR1 and CDR2 (germline): MNHNS, SASEGT. The CDR3 DNA reads as TGTGCCGGACGGGTTGAGGGGAGAGAGGGCTACACCTTC. Encoded protein: CAGRVEGREGYTF.

This clonotype turned up a few times. This chain links TRBV24-1 with TRBJ2-2, with 7 bases identical to TRBD1. This CDR3 is 17 amino acids long. V trimming: 9 bases; J trimming: 0 bases; junction bases outside the gene matches: 12. CDR1 is KGHDR and CDR2 is SFDVKD in the germline V gene. In DNA, the CDR3 is TGTGCCACCCCTCAGGTGCCGGGACAGCCGAACACCGGGGAGCTGTTTTTT. Protein: CATPQVPGQPNTGELFF.

This clonotype was recorded at least ten times. The gene calls are TRBV4-1 and TRBJ2-3; 7 nucleotides agree with TRBD1. V was pared by 3 bases and J by 9 bases, with 3 bases of the junction left unmatched. The germline V gene encodes CDR1 MGHRA and CDR2 YSYEKL. The CDR3 length is 12 residues. The CDR3 here is CASSQDRSTQYF. The CDR3, as DNA: TGCGCCAGCAGCCAGGACAGGTCAACGCAGTATTTT.

There are a few counts of this clonotype. The genes are TRBV5-1 and TRBJ1-2; 8 bases match TRBD1. Germline-derived CDR1 and CDR2 are SGHRS and YFSETQ. The ends lost 5 bases at V and 6 bases at J; junction bases unmatched: 9. The CDR3 runs to 14 residues. The CDR3, as DNA: TGCGCCAGCAGGTGGGCAGGGGGCAAGGATGGCTACACCTTC. Protein sequence: CASRWAGGKDGYTF.